This TCR beta chain came from a study of cytomegalovirus exposure and HLA in healthy donors. Study results and limitations: The study designated 160 or so TCR beta chains cytomegalovirus-associated. Available immune exposure information was restricted to CMV serostatus only.

The CDR3 is 19 residues long. Germline CDR1 and CDR2: SGHRS and YFSETQ. The trim removed 0 bases at V and 0 bases at J, leaving 11 bases unmatched. 60 Vbeta and 13 Jbeta primers were used in PCR. Profiled with immunoSEQ multiplex PCR; TCRdb holds only in-frame clones, not every one. The sample records around 120,000 clones, around two thirds being singletons. A word on this clone: Its antigen is still unknown.

The sequence came from a man aged 30 to 45 in good health and CMV-seropositive. This chain connects TRBV5-1 to TRBJ2-5, with 10 bases aligning to TRBD2. Source material: PBMCs. The CDR3 sequence is CASSLVGASGGPYQETQYF. The CDR3 coding sequence is TGCGCCAGCAGCTTGGTAGGGGCTAGCGGGGGCCCGTACCAAGAGACCCAGTACTTC.